This is a list of T cell receptor beta chains from one sample in a study of blood T cell repertoires in COVID-19. Repertoires were generated with immunoSEQ multiplex PCR, while TCRdb's copy carries only in-frame clones and drops some. The sample holds 440,000 or so clones, about 89% seen once. The sample taken for sequencing was peripheral blood. Every receptor here comes from a woman aged 40 to 55 with COVID-19, enrolled during active disease. The CDR3 runs from the conserved cysteine through the conserved F or W. D genes are given only for firm matches. Size is stated for part of the rows, as once, few or many counts, or as a class when the clone is expanded.

TRBJ1-2,TRBV29-1,NA,NA,TGCAGCGTCCGGGGGGGGAACTATGGCTACACCTTC,CSVRGGNYGYTF
TRBJ2-7,TRBV7-2,few,TRBD1,TGTGCCAGCAGCTTTGGGACAGTCTCCTACGAGCAGTACTTC,CASSFGTVSYEQYF
TRBJ1-1,TRBV7-2,NA,NA,TGTGCCAGCAGCCAAACAGTACACACTGAAGCTTTCTTT,CASSQTVHTEAFF
TRBJ2-2,TRBV9,NA,TRBD2,TGTGCCAGCAGCGTCCCCCCCGGGGGGACCGGGGAGCTGTTTTTT,CASSVPPGGTGELFF
TRBJ2-1,TRBV6-4,NA,NA,TGTGCCAGCAGCACTAGCCCGGAGACAGGGGAGCAGTTCTTC,CASSTSPETGEQFF
TRBJ1-2,TRBV12-3/TRBV12-4,NA,NA,TGTGCCAGCAGGCGGGCTAACTATGGCTACACCTTC,CASRRANYGYTF
TRBJ2-1,TRBV9,NA,TRBD2,TGTGCCAGCAGCGCGACTAGCGGGGGGGGCAATGAGCAGTTCTTC,CASSATSGGGNEQFF
TRBJ2-7,TRBV28,NA,NA,TGTGCCACATCACGACTCGGCTACGAGCAGTACTTC,CATSRLGYEQYF
TRBJ1-6,TRBV30,NA,NA,TGTGCCTGGAGCCCTCGTTGGGGCCCTCGTATTTCACCCCTCCACTTT,CAWSPRWGPRISPLHF
TRBJ2-1,TRBV5-5,NA,TRBD2,TGTGCCAGCAGCTTGTCTGCAGCGGGGGGCTCGAGCTCCTACAATGAGCAGTTCTTC,CASSLSAAGGSSSYNEQFF
TRBJ1-1,TRBV28,few,NA,TGTGCCAGCAGAAAAGCGGGTTTGACTGAAGCTTTCTTT,CASRKAGLTEAFF
TRBJ2-7,TRBV5-5,NA,NA,TGTGCCAGCAGCTTTCGTCCCTACGAGCAGTACTTC,CASSFRPYEQYF
TRBJ1-6,TRBV7-9,NA,TRBD1,TGTGCCAGCAGCTTGGCCGGGACAGGGGGAAATTCACCCCTCCACTTT,CASSLAGTGGNSPLHF
TRBJ1-4,TRBV5-1,NA,TRBD1,TGCGCCAGCAGCTTGGCAACAGGGGTTAATGAAAAACTGTTTTTT,CASSLATGVNEKLFF
TRBJ2-3,TRBV28,NA,NA,TGTGCCAGCAGTTTATTTAGCCGGGGGGCGCAGACAGATACGCAGTATTTT,CASSLFSRGAQTDTQYF
TRBJ1-2,TRBV27,NA,NA,TGTGCCAGTAGAACAGGGCTTGGGGTCTATGGCTACACCTTC,CASRTGLGVYGYTF
TRBJ1-3,TRBV5-6,NA,TRBD1,TGTGCCAGCAATTCCCCAGGGGGCGCCTCTGGAAACACCATATATTTT,CASNSPGGASGNTIYF
TRBJ1-2,TRBV6-5,NA,TRBD1,TGTGCCAGCAGCTGGACAGGGTCGGGCTATGGCTACACCTTC,CASSWTGSGYGYTF
TRBJ2-2,TRBV5-3,NA,TRBD1,TGTGCCAGAAGCCCGAGGGACAGGGGATGGACCGGGGAGCTGTTTTTT,CARSPRDRGWTGELFF
TRBJ1-2,TRBV3-1/TRBV3-2,NA,NA,TGTGCCAGCAGCCTCAGGGGCCGCCCAACATATGGCTACACCTTC,CASSLRGRPTYGYTF
TRBJ2-7,TRBV30,NA,TRBD1,TGTGCCTGGAGAACAGGGGCGTCCTACGAGCAGTACTTC,CAWRTGASYEQYF
TRBJ1-5,TRBV2,NA,NA,TGTGCCAGCAGTGAAATACAGTATAGCAATCAGCCCCAGCATTTT,CASSEIQYSNQPQHF
TRBJ1-2,TRBV18,once,TRBD1,TGTGCCAGCTCACCCGGACAGGGAAACTATGGCTACACCTTC,CASSPGQGNYGYTF
TRBJ1-4,TRBV28,NA,TRBD1,TGTGCCAGCAGTCTCCGGGACAGGGATAATGAAAAACTGTTTTTT,CASSLRDRDNEKLFF
TRBJ2-3,TRBV11-3,NA,NA,TGTGCCAGCAGCCCCGGGCAGGGCAGGGTCACAGATACGCAGTATTTT,CASSPGQGRVTDTQYF
TRBJ1-2,TRBV19,NA,NA,TGTGCCAGTAGTATCCCCGGCAGGGGTAACGGCTACACCTTC,CASSIPGRGNGYTF
TRBJ1-1,TRBV7-3,NA,NA,TGTGCCAGCAGCCTTCACTTAAACACTGAAGCTTTCTTT,CASSLHLNTEAFF
TRBJ1-1,TRBV5-1,once,TRBD1,TGCGCCAGCAGCTTTCCGGGACAGGGGTATAATGAAGCTTTCTTT,CASSFPGQGYNEAFF
TRBJ1-6,TRBV7-9,once,NA,TGTGCCAGCAGCCGTAGCATGGGACTAGGAAATTCACCCCTCCACTTT,CASSRSMGLGNSPLHF
TRBJ2-3,TRBV30,NA,NA,TGTGCCTGGAGTGTACGGGTTACAGATACGCAGTATTTT,CAWSVRVTDTQYF
TRBJ2-1,TRBV3-1/TRBV3-2,NA,TRBD2,TGTGCCAGCAGCCAAGTGTTAGCGGGACTCTACAATGAGCAGTTCTTC,CASSQVLAGLYNEQFF
TRBJ2-3,TRBV19,NA,TRBD2,TGTGCCAGTAGTTTATACGCGGGAGACACAGATACGCAGTATTTT,CASSLYAGDTDTQYF
TRBJ2-5,TRBV6-1,NA,TRBD2,TGTGCCAGCAGTGAATATGCGGGAGCTCTCCAAGAGACCCAGTACTTC,CASSEYAGALQETQYF
TRBJ1-5,TRBV7-9,NA,TRBD1,TGTGCCAGCAGCTTAGGTCGACAGGGGCCCAATCAGCCCCAGCATTTT,CASSLGRQGPNQPQHF
TRBJ1-2,TRBV6-6,NA,NA,TGTGCCAGCAGTTACACAAACCAGGTGGGCTACACCTTC,CASSYTNQVGYTF
TRBJ1-6,TRBV6-2/TRBV6-3,once,NA,TGTGCCAGCAGTTACTACGGGGGATGGGATTCACCCCTCCACTTT,CASSYYGGWDSPLHF
TRBJ1-6,TRBV19,once,TRBD1,TGTGCCAGTAGTCCGGGACAGGGGAATTCACCCCTCCACTTT,CASSPGQGNSPLHF